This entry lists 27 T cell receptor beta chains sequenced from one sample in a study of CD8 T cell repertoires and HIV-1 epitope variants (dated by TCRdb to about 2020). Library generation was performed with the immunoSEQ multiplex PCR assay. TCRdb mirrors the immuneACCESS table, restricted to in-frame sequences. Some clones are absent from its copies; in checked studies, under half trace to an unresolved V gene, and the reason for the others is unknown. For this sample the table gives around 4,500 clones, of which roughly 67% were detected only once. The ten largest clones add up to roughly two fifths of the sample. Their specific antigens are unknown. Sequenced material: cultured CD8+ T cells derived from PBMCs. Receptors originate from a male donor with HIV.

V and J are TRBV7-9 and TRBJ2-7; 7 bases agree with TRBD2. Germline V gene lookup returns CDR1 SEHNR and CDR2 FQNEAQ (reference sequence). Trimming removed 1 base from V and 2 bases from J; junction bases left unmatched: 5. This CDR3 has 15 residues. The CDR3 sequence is CASSLVGGGAYEQYF. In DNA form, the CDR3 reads TGTGCCAGCAGCTTAGTGGGCGGGGGTGCCTACGAGCAGTACTTC.

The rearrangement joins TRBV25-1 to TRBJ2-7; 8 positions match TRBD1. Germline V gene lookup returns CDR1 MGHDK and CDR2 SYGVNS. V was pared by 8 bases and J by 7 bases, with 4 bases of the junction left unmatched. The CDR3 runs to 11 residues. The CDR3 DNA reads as TGTGCCAGCGGACAGGGAGGAGAGCAGTACTTC. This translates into CASGQGGEQYF.

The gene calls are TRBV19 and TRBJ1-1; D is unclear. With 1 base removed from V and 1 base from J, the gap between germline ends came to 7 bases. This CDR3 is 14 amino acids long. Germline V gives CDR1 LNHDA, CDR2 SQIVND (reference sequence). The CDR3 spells CASSIGGSNTEAFF. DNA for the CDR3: TGTGCCAGTAGTATAGGTGGGTCGAACACTGAAGCTTTCTTT. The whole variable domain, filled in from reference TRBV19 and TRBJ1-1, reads DGGITQSPKYLFRKEGQNVTLSCEQNLNHDAMYWYRQDPGQGLRLIYYSQIVNDFQKGDIAEGYSVSREKKESFPLTVTSAQKNPTAFYLCASSIGGSNTEAFFGQGTRLTVV.

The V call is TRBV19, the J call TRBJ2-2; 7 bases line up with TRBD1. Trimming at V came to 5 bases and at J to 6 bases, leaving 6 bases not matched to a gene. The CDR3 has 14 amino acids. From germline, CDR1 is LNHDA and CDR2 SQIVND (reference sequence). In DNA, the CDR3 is TGTGCCAGTAGTTCAGTAGGGGGCCCCGGGGAGCTGTTTTTT. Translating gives CASSSVGGPGELFF.

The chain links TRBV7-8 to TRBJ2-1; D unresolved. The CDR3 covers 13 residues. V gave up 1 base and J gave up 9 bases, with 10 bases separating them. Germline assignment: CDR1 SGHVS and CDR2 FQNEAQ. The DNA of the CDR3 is TGTGCCAGCAGCTTAGACGGTGCCAGTGAGCAGTTCTTC. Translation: CASSLDGASEQFF.

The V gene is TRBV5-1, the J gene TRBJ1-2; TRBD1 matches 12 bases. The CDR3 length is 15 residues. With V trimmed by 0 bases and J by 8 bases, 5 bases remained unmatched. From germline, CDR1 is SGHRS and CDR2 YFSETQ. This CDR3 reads CASSLASGTGGGYTF. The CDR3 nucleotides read TGCGCCAGCAGCTTGGCATCCGGGACAGGGGGCGGCTACACCTTC.

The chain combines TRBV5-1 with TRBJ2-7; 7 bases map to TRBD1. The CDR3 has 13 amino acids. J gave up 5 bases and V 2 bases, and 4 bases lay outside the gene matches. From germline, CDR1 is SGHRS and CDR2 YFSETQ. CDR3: CASSLLTGDEQYF. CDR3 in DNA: TGCGCCAGCAGCTTACTCACAGGGGACGAGCAGTACTTC. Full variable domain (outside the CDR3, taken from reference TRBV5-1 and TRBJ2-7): KAGVTQTPRYLIKTRGQQVTLSCSPISGHRSVSWYQQTPGQGLQFLFEYFSETQRNKGNFPGRFSGRQFSNSRSEMNVSTLELGDSALYLCASSLLTGDEQYFGPGTRLTVT.

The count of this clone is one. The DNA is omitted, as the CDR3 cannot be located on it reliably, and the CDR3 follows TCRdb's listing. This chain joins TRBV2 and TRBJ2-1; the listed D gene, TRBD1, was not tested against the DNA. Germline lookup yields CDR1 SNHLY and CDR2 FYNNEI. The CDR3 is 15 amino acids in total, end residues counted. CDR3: CASSTGQYFGNEQFF.

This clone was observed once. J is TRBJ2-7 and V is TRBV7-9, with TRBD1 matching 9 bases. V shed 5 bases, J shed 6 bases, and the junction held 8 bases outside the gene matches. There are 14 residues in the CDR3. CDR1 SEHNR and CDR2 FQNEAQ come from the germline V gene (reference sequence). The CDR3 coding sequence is TGTGCCAGCAGCCCGAGGGACAGGGATGTCGAGCAGTACTTC. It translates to CASSPRDRDVEQYF.

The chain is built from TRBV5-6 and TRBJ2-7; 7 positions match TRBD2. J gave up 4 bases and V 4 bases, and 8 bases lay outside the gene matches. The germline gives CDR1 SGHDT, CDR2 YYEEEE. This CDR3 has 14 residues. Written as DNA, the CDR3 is TGTGCCAGCAGCGGGGAAGCGGGGAGTTACGAGCAGTACTTC. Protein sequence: CASSGEAGSYEQYF. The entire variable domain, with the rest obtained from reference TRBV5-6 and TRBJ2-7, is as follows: DAGVTQSPTHLIKTRGQQVTLRCSPKSGHDTVSWYQQALGQGPQFIFQYYEEEERQRGNFPDRFSGHQFPNYSSELNVNALLLGDSALYLCASSGEAGSYEQYFGPGTRLTVT.

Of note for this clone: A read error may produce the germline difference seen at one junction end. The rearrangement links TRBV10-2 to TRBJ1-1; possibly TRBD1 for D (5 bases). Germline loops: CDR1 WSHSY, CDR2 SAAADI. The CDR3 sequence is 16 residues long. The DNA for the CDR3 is TGCGCCGGCAGTGAGTCGATTCAGGGATACTCCACTGAAGCTTTCTTT. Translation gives CAGSESIQGYSTEAFF.

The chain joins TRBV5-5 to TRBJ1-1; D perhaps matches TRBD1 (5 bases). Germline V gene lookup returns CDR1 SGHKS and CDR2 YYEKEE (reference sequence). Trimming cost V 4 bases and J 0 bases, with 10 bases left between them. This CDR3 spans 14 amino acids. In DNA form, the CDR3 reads TGTGCCAGCAGCCAAGGGGTTTTGAACACTGAAGCTTTCTTT. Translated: CASSQGVLNTEAFF.

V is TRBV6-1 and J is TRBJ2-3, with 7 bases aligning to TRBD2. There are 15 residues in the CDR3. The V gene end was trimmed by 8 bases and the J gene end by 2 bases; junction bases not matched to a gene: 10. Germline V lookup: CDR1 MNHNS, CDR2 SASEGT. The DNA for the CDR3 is TGTGCCAGCCCGAGCGGGGAGGCCTACACAGATACGCAGTATTTT. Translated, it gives CASPSGEAYTDTQYF.

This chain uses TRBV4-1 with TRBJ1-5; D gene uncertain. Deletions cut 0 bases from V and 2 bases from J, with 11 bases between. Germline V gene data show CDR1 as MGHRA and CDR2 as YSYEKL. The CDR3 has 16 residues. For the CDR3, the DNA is TGCGCCAGCAGCCAAGACGGGCAGTCTGGCAATCAGCCCCAGCATTTT. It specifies CASSQDGQSGNQPQHF.

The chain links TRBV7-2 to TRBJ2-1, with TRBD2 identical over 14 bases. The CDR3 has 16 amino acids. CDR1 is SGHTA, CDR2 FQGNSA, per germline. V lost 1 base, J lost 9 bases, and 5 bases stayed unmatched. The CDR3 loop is CASSLDGTSGGSEQFF. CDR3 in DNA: TGTGCCAGCAGCTTAGATGGGACTAGCGGGGGTAGTGAGCAGTTCTTC.

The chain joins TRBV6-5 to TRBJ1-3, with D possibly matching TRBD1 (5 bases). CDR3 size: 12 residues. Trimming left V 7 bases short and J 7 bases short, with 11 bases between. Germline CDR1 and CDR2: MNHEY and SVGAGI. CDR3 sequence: CASTPGDNTIYF. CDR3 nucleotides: TGTGCCAGCACTCCGGGGGATAACACCATATATTTT.

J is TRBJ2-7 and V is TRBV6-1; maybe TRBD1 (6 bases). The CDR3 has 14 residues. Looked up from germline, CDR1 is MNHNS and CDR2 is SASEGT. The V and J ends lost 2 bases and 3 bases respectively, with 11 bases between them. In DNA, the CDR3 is TGTGCCAGCAGTGAAAGGGACACTTACTACGAGCAGTACTTC. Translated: CASSERDTYYEQYF.

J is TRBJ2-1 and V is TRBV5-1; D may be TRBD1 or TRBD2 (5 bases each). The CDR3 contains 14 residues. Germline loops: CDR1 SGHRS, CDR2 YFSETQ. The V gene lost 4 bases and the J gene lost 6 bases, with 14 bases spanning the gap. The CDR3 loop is CASSPQIGGNEQFF. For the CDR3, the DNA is TGCGCCAGCAGCCCACAAATTGGGGGCAATGAGCAGTTCTTC.

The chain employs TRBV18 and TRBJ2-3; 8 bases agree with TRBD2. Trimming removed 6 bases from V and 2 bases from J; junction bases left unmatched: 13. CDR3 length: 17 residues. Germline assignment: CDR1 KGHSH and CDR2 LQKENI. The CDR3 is CASSPELLAGSTDTQYF. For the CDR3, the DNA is TGTGCCAGCTCGCCGGAACTTTTAGCGGGGTCCACAGATACGCAGTATTTT. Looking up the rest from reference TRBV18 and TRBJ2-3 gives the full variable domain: NAGVMQNPRHLVRRRGQEARLRCSPMKGHSHVYWYRQLPEEGLKFMVYLQKENIIDESGMPKERFSAEFPKEGPSILRIQQVVRGDSAAYFCASSPELLAGSTDTQYFGPGTRLTVL.

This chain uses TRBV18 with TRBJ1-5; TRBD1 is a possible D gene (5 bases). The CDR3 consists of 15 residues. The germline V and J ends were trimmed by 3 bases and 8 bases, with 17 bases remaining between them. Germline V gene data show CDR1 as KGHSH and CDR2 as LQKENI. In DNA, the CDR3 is TGTGCCAGCTCACCGAACGGGGCGAAAGAGGAGCCCCAGCATTTT. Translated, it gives CASSPNGAKEEPQHF.

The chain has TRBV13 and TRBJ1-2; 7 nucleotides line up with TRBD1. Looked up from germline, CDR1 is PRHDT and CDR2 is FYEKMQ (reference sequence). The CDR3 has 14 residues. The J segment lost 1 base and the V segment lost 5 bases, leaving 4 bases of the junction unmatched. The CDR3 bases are TGTGCCAGCAGCCTGGGACAGTATAACTATGGCTACACCTTC. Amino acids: CASSLGQYNYGYTF.

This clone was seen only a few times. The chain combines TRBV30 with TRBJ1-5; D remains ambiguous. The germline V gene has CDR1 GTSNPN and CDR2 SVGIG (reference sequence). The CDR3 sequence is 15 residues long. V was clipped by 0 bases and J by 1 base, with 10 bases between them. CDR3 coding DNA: TGTGCCTGGAGTGTAGGGCAGGCGAGCAATCAGCCCCAGCATTTT. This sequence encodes CAWSVGQASNQPQHF. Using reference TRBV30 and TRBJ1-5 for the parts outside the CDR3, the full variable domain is SQTIHQWPATLVQPVGSPLSLECTVEGTSNPNLYWYRQAAGRGLQLLFYSVGIGQISSEVPQNLSASRPQDRQFILSSKKLLLSDSGFYLCAWSVGQASNQPQHFGDGTRLSIL.

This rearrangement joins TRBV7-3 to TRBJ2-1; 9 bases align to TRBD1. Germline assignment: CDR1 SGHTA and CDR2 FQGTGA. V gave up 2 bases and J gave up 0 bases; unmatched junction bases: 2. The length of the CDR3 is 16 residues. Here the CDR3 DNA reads TGTGCCAGCAGCTTAGCGGGACAGGGCTCCTACAATGAGCAGTTCTTC. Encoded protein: CASSLAGQGSYNEQFF.

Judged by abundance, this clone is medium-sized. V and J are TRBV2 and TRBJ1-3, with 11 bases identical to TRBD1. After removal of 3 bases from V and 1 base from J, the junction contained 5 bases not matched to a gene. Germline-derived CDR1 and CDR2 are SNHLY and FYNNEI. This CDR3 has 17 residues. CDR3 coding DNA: TGTGCCAGCAGTGATATCGGACAGGGGGCTTCTGGAAACACCATATATTTT. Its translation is CASSDIGQGASGNTIYF. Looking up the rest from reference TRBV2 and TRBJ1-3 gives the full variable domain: EPEVTQTPSHQVTQMGQEVILRCVPISNHLYFYWYRQILGQKVEFLVSFYNNEISEKSEIFDDQFSVERPDGSNFTLKIRSTKLEDSAMYFCASSDIGQGASGNTIYFGEGSWLTVV.

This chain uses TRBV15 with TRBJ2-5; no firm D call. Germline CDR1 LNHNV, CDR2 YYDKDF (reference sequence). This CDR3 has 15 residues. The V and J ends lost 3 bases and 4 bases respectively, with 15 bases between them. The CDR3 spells CATSSRYPSGETQYF. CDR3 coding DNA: TGTGCCACCAGCAGTCGGTATCCCTCGGGAGAGACCCAGTACTTC.

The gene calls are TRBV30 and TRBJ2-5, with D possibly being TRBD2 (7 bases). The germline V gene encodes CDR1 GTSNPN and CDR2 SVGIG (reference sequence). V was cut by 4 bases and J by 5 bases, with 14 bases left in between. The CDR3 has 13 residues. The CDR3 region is CAWTRGAEETQYF. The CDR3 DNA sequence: TGTGCCTGGACACGGGGGGCCGAGGAGACCCAGTACTTC.

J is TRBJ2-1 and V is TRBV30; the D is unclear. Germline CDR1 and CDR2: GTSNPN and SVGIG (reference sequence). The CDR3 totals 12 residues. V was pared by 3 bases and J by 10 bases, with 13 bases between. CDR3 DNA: TGTGCCTGGAGCCTAGGACCGAAAGAGCAGTTCTTC. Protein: CAWSLGPKEQFF. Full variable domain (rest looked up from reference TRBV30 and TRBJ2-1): SQTIHQWPATLVQPVGSPLSLECTVEGTSNPNLYWYRQAAGRGLQLLFYSVGIGQISSEVPQNLSASRPQDRQFILSSKKLLLSDSGFYLCAWSLGPKEQFFGPGTRLTVL.